The 31 T cell receptor beta chains below come from one sample, sequenced in a study of T cells in Graves' hyperthyroidism and ophthalmopathy. From RNA transcripts, TCR beta CDR3 regions were amplified. First-round RT-PCR targeting the TCR CDR3 was performed with the HTBI primer set. MiXCR was run by TCRdb on the multiplex PCR reads, yielding one entry per CDR3 protein. Of 270,000 or so distinct CDR3 sequences in the sample, 13% to 15% were seen once. Material for sequencing was blood. These receptors came from a woman in her forties or fifties with Graves' hyperthyroidism that later progressed to Graves' ophthalmopathy.

This clonotype showed up many times. This rearrangement joins TRBV20-1 to TRBJ2-3; 9 bases map to TRBD2. The CDR3 spans 15 residues. The germline gives CDR1 DFQATT, CDR2 SNEGSKA (reference sequence). The ends lost 1 base at V and 1 base at J; junction bases unmatched: 3. Written as DNA, the CDR3 is TGCAGTGCTAGAGTCCAGCGGGAGGGCACAGATACGCAGTATTTT. Translation: CSARVQREGTDTQYF.

This chain uses TRBV9 with TRBJ2-1, with a weak D call TRBD2 (6 bases). CDR1 is SGDLS and CDR2 is YYNGEE in the germline V gene. V lost 5 bases to trimming and J lost 4 bases, with 13 bases between them. This CDR3 has 14 amino acids. CDR3 sequence: CASRGAGPYNEQFF. CDR3 nucleotides: TGTGCCAGCAGAGGAGCGGGTCCTTACAATGAGCAGTTCTTC.

In this sample, this clonotype turned up many times. V is TRBV2 and J is TRBJ2-1; D is uncertain. The CDR3 consists of 14 residues. CDR1 is SNHLY, CDR2 FYNNEI, per germline. The V and J ends lost 0 bases and 3 bases respectively, with 6 bases between them. CDR3 DNA: TGTGCCAGCAGTGAAGCATCGGACTACAATGAGCAGTTCTTC. Amino acids: CASSEASDYNEQFF. Complete variable domain (other parts from reference TRBV2 and TRBJ2-1): EPEVTQTPSHQVTQMGQEVILRCVPISNHLYFYWYRQILGQKVEFLVSFYNNEISEKSEIFDDQFSVERPDGSNFTLKIRSTKLEDSAMYFCASSEASDYNEQFFGPGTRLTVL.

In its sample, this clonotype was seen many times. The chain links TRBV30 to TRBJ1-6, with 9 nucleotides matching TRBD1. In germline, CDR1 is GTSNPN, CDR2 SVGIG (reference sequence). The junction had 9 bases not matched to a gene; V was cut back by 3 bases and J by 9 bases. The CDR3 totals 15 residues. The CDR3: CAWRRTGESSSPLHF. Written as DNA, the CDR3 is TGTGCCTGGAGACGGACAGGGGAAAGTAGTTCACCCCTCCACTTT.

About this clonotype: At one end, the junction sequence differs from germline, possibly due to a read error. The chain is built from TRBV18 and TRBJ1-2, with no clear D. There are 13 residues in the CDR3. Per the germline V gene, CDR1 is KGHSH and CDR2 is LQKENI. The CDR3 bases are TGTGCCAGCTCACCGGAGATGGGAGGTGGCCACACCTTC. It yields the protein CASSPEMGGGHTF. The entire variable domain, with the rest obtained from reference TRBV18 and TRBJ1-2, is as follows: NAGVMQNPRHLVRRRGQEARLRCSPMKGHSHVYWYRQLPEEGLKFMVYLQKENIIDESGMPKERFSAEFPKEGPSILRIQQVVRGDSAAYFCASSPEMGGGHTFGSGTRLTVV.

This clonotype was observed a few times. V and J are TRBV6-1 and TRBJ2-5; D ambiguous. Trimming left V 6 bases short and J 1 base short, with 9 bases between. This CDR3 region has 13 residues. Germline CDR1 reads MNHNS; CDR2 reads SASEGT. CDR3 sequence (DNA): TGTGCCAGCAGGGACGGGCCCCAAGAGACCCAGTACTTC. The encoded protein is CASRDGPQETQYF.

In this sample, this clonotype turned up many times. The rearrangement joins TRBV2 to TRBJ1-2; 9 bases map to TRBD1. J gave up 7 bases and V 3 bases, and 3 bases lay outside the gene matches. Germline values: CDR1 SNHLY, CDR2 FYNNEI. The CDR3 is 13 residues long. The CDR3 DNA is TGTGCCAGCAGTGAGGGACAGGGCCCTGGCTACACCTTC. Translation: CASSEGQGPGYTF.

This clonotype was seen repeatedly, ten times or more. V and J are TRBV11-3 and TRBJ1-4; D call uncertain. The CDR3 spans 14 residues. Between the trimmed V and J ends, which lost 7 bases and 8 bases, there was a span of 17 bases. Germline V gene lookup returns CDR1 SGHNT and CDR2 YENEEA. The CDR3 here is CASKLRQSLEKLFF. The CDR3 nucleotides read TGTGCCAGCAAGCTTAGGCAGTCTCTCGAAAAACTGTTTTTT.

This clonotype was seen repeatedly, ten times or more. The chain recombines TRBV12-3 or TRBV12-4 with TRBJ2-7; the D gene could be TRBD1 or TRBD2 (6 bases each). The CDR3 covers 14 residues. The V gene lost 6 bases and the J gene lost 5 bases, with 17 bases spanning the gap. CDR3: CASSSGGGLHEQYF. In DNA, the CDR3 is TGTGCCAGCAGCTCCGGAGGGGGGCTGCACGAGCAGTACTTC.

This clonotype was seen many times. The rearrangement joins TRBV28 to TRBJ2-7; the match to TRBD2 covers 14 bases. Trimming took 7 bases from V and 4 from J; bases not matched to a gene: 9. This CDR3 is 16 amino acids long. The V gene's germline CDR1 is MDHEN and CDR2 SYDVKM. For the CDR3, the DNA is TGTGCCAGCACTAAAACGGGGACTAGCGGGAGATACGAGCAGTACTTC. Protein: CASTKTGTSGRYEQYF.

To note about this clonotype: The junction and the germline gene differ at one end; a read error may be behind it. The rearrangement links TRBV30 to TRBJ1-2; the D gene is possibly TRBD1 (5 bases). Looked up from germline, CDR1 is GTSNPN and CDR2 is SVGIG (reference sequence). The CDR3 extends over 12 amino acids. CDR3 DNA sequence: TGTGCCTGGAGTTCCCAGGGATATGGCAACACCTTC. Amino acids: CAWSSQGYGNTF.

This clonotype was observed many times. The chain joins TRBV5-1 to TRBJ1-2; 10 nucleotides agree with TRBD1. V trimming: 5 bases; J trimming: 6 bases; junction bases outside the gene matches: 7. The CDR3 covers 14 residues. Germline assignment: CDR1 SGHRS and CDR2 YFSETQ. CDR3 bases: TGCGCCAGCAGGCCCGGGACAGGGGTCGATGGCTACACCTTC. Its protein is CASRPGTGVDGYTF.

This clonotype was detected ten times or more. This chain joins TRBV28 and TRBJ1-1, with D maybe TRBD1 (5 bases). CDR3 length: 15 amino acids. Per germline, CDR1 MDHEN and CDR2 SYDVKM. Trimming removed 5 bases from V and 1 base from J, with 14 bases in between. CDR3 protein: CASSGRGEGNTEAFF. Here the CDR3 DNA reads TGTGCCAGCAGTGGGAGAGGGGAGGGGAACACTGAAGCTTTCTTT.

The table lists this clonotype with a few counts. The chain links TRBV6-1 to TRBJ2-7; D is unresolved. Germline loops: CDR1 MNHNS, CDR2 SASEGT. With 6 bases removed from V and 2 bases from J, the gap between germline ends came to 11 bases. CDR3 length: 13 amino acids. The CDR3 reads CASRIMGTYEQYF. The CDR3, as DNA: TGTGCCAGCAGAATAATGGGGACCTACGAGCAGTACTTC.

The chain uses TRBV12-3 or TRBV12-4 and TRBJ1-4; 10 nucleotides line up with TRBD1. Trimming at V came to 2 bases and at J to 7 bases, leaving 1 base not matched to a gene. The CDR3 runs to 14 residues. CDR3 nucleotide sequence: TGTGCCAGCAGTTTACGGACAGGGGGTGAAAAACTGTTTTTT. Residues: CASSLRTGGEKLFF.

This clonotype was counted many times. V gene TRBV18 combines with J gene TRBJ2-5, with unresolved D. The CDR3 runs 14 residues. V lost 3 bases, J lost 0 bases, and 8 bases lay in between. Germline V gene lookup returns CDR1 KGHSH and CDR2 LQKENI. The CDR3 is CASSPTSHQETQYF. The CDR3 bases are TGTGCCAGCTCACCCACGTCACACCAAGAGACCCAGTACTTC.

This clonotype was seen repeatedly, ten times or more. The rearrangement links TRBV2 to TRBJ2-6; perhaps TRBD2 as D (5 bases). Trimming removed 11 bases from V and 0 bases from J, with 11 bases in between. CDR1 SNHLY and CDR2 FYNNEI come from the germline V gene. The CDR3 totals 14 residues. CDR3 residues: CAAKGSSGANVLTF. In DNA form, the CDR3 reads TGTGCCGCCAAAGGGAGCTCTGGGGCCAACGTCCTGACTTTC. Looking up the rest from reference TRBV2 and TRBJ2-6 gives the full variable domain: EPEVTQTPSHQVTQMGQEVILRCVPISNHLYFYWYRQILGQKVEFLVSFYNNEISEKSEIFDDQFSVERPDGSNFTLKIRSTKLEDSAMYFCAAKGSSGANVLTFGAGSRLTVL.

This sequence joins TRBV11-1 and TRBJ1-4; D might be TRBD1 (6 bases). CDR1 is SGHAT, CDR2 FQDESV, per germline (reference sequence). The V end lost 5 bases, the J end lost 8 bases, and 18 bases lay between the germline ends. The CDR3 is 15 amino acids. CDR3: CASSARTDPREKLFF. The CDR3 nucleotides are TGTGCCAGCAGCGCCAGGACAGACCCTCGGGAAAAACTGTTTTTT. Full variable domain (outside the CDR3, taken from reference TRBV11-1 and TRBJ1-4): EAEVAQSPRYKITEKSQAVAFWCDPISGHATLYWYRQILGQGPELLVQFQDESVVDDSQLPKDRFSAERLKGVDSTLKIQPAELGDSAMYLCASSARTDPREKLFFGSGTQLSVL.

This chain links TRBV20-1 with TRBJ2-1, with 9 bases aligning to TRBD2. The CDR3 runs 15 residues. The germline V gene has CDR1 DFQATT and CDR2 SNEGSKA (reference sequence). V was pared by 6 bases and J by 5 bases, with 11 bases of the junction left unmatched. The CDR3 sequence is CSAEGSSGIHNEQFF. CDR3 bases: TGCAGTGCGGAGGGGTCTAGCGGGATCCACAATGAGCAGTTCTTC.

This clonotype was counted many times. The chain combines TRBV2 with TRBJ2-7, with 8 bases identical to TRBD1. Losses at the gene ends were 8 bases for V and 3 bases for J; bases not matched to a gene: 9. CDR1 SNHLY and CDR2 FYNNEI come from the germline V gene. The CDR3 extends over 14 amino acids. The CDR3 region is CASVRGLPRYEQYF. In DNA form, the CDR3 reads TGTGCCAGCGTCAGGGGGCTGCCCCGCTACGAGCAGTACTTC.

This clonotype showed up many times. The rearrangement uses TRBV7-9 and TRBJ1-1; D unclear. With 6 bases removed from V and 1 base from J, the gap between germline ends came to 9 bases. Germline CDR1 SEHNR, CDR2 FQNEAQ (reference sequence). This CDR3 has 13 amino acids. The chain's CDR3 is CASSLGENTEAFF. Written as DNA, the CDR3 is TGTGCCAGCAGTTTGGGCGAGAACACTGAAGCTTTCTTT. The whole variable domain, filled in from reference TRBV7-9 and TRBJ1-1, reads DTGVSQNPRHKITKRGQNVTFRCDPISEHNRLYWYRQTLGQGPEFLTYFQNEAQLEKSRLLSDRFSAERPKGSFSTLEIQRTEQGDSAMYLCASSLGENTEAFFGQGTRLTVV.

This clonotype was observed many times. CDR3 DNA: TGCGCCAGCAGCTTCGGATCGTCCGGTTCAGATACGCAGTATTTT. Amino acids: CASSFGSSGSDTQYF. This chain uses TRBV5-1 with TRBJ2-3; D unclear. CDR3 length: 15 amino acids. With 2 bases removed from V and 4 bases from J, the gap between germline ends came to 14 bases. Germline V gene lookup returns CDR1 SGHRS and CDR2 YFSETQ.

The CDR3 here is CSARGGAGNTEAFF. CDR3 nucleotide sequence: TGCAGTGCAAGGGGGGGGGCTGGGAACACTGAAGCTTTCTTT. The chain recombines TRBV20-1 with TRBJ1-1; a weak D match, TRBD1 (6 bases). The CDR3 covers 14 residues. Germline V CDR1 and CDR2: DFQATT, SNEGSKA (reference sequence). Trimming shortened V by 6 bases and J by 1 base, and 15 bases separated the two germline ends.

The chain recombines TRBV18 with TRBJ1-4; the D is unclear. Germline V gene sequence: CDR1 KGHSH, CDR2 LQKENI. V lost 3 bases, J lost 8 bases, and 19 bases lay in between. The CDR3 is 16 residues long. CDR3 nucleotide sequence: TGTGCCAGCTCACCGTCGGCTAGCGGAAAATCCGAAAAACTGTTTTTT. This sequence encodes CASSPSASGKSEKLFF.

This clonotype was seen at least ten times. This sequence joins TRBV12-3 or TRBV12-4 and TRBJ2-1, with TRBD2 matching over 8 bases. This CDR3 contains 14 residues. The V gene end was trimmed by 7 bases and the J gene end by 8 bases; junction bases not matched to a gene: 10. CDR3 sequence: CASKGWSGSDEQFF. CDR3 sequence (DNA): TGTGCCAGCAAAGGGTGGAGCGGGAGCGATGAGCAGTTCTTC.

The rearrangement joins TRBV29-1 to TRBJ1-2; D is ambiguous. Trimming took off 7 bases at V and 2 bases at J, with 11 bases between the two ends. CDR1 is SQVTM and CDR2 is ANQGSEA in the germline V gene. The CDR3 has 12 amino acids. The CDR3 coding sequence is TGCAGCGGGGTCTCCTTGAACTATGGCTACACCTTC. Protein sequence: CSGVSLNYGYTF. The full variable domain, in which reference TRBV29-1 and TRBJ1-2 provide the parts outside the CDR3, is SAVISQKPSRDICQRGTSLTIQCQVDSQVTMMFWYRQQPGQSLTLIATANQGSEATYESGFVIDKFPISRPNLTFSTLTVSNMSPEDSSIYLCSGVSLNYGYTFGSGTRLTVV.

In this sample, this clonotype turned up a few times. The chain couples TRBV7-9 to TRBJ2-1, with a weak D call TRBD1 (5 bases). Germline CDR1 is SEHNR and CDR2 is FQNEAQ (reference sequence). The CDR3 covers 16 residues. V was trimmed by 7 bases and J by 0 bases, leaving 16 bases between them. For the CDR3, the DNA is TGTGCCAGCACCCCTATGGGGCTGAGCTCCTACAATGAGCAGTTCTTC. This gives the protein CASTPMGLSSYNEQFF.

V is TRBV29-1 and J is TRBJ2-1; no reliable D call. Germline V lookup: CDR1 SQVTM, CDR2 ANQGSEA. V was clipped by 7 bases and J by 2 bases, with 12 bases between them. This CDR3 spans 13 amino acids. The CDR3: CSDKTGTYNEQFF. The CDR3 nucleotides read TGCAGCGACAAAACTGGGACCTACAATGAGCAGTTCTTC.

The table lists this clonotype with a few counts. The chain uses TRBV9 and TRBJ1-2; 7 bases are a match to TRBD1. Germline V gene lookup returns CDR1 SGDLS and CDR2 YYNGEE. The CDR3 consists of 16 residues. V was clipped by 0 bases and J by 3 bases; unmatched bases: 8. CDR3 in DNA: TGTGCCAGCAGCGTAGCTACGAGACAGGGATACTATGGCTACACCTTC. Protein: CASSVATRQGYYGYTF.

The chain has TRBV4-1 and TRBJ2-2; possibly TRBD1 for D (6 bases). V was clipped by 1 base and J by 5 bases, with 14 bases between them. The CDR3 sequence is 16 residues long. Germline V lookup: CDR1 MGHRA, CDR2 YSYEKL. CDR3 in DNA: TGCGCCAGCAGCCAAGTAGGGACAAGGAGGACCGGGGAGCTGTTTTTT. Encoded protein: CASSQVGTRRTGELFF.

This clonotype was recorded at least ten times. The chain uses TRBV7-2 and TRBJ1-1; D is uncertain. V shed 4 bases and J shed 7 bases, with 10 bases lying between them. The CDR3 covers 12 residues. The germline gives CDR1 SGHTA, CDR2 FQGNSA. The CDR3 protein is CASSSPPLEAFF. Written as DNA, the CDR3 is TGTGCCAGCAGCTCCCCCCCCCTTGAAGCTTTCTTT.